Each of the 27 T cell receptor beta chains below was sequenced from the same sample in a study of blood T cell repertoires in COVID-19. Some clones are missing from TCRdb's copy, which holds only in-frame ones; the method was immunoSEQ multiplex PCR. In the table there are some 320,000 clones, around 88% of which are singletons. The specimen was peripheral blood. Source of these receptors: a woman aged 25 to 39 who had recovered from COVID-19.

The CDR3 region is CASTTSRNYNEQFF. CDR3 nucleotides: TGTGCCAGCACCACTAGCAGAAATTACAATGAGCAGTTCTTC. The chain couples TRBV2 to TRBJ2-1; TRBD2 might be the D (6 bases). This CDR3 spans 14 amino acids. Germline V gives CDR1 SNHLY, CDR2 FYNNEI. The V gene lost 7 bases and the J gene lost 4 bases, with 14 bases spanning the gap.

The chain recombines TRBV3-1 (or the pseudogene TRBV3-2) with TRBJ2-3; D call uncertain. Looked up from germline, CDR1 is LGHDT and CDR2 is YNNKEL (reference sequence). This CDR3 is built from 14 residues. V was clipped by 0 bases and J by 2 bases, with 6 bases between them. Here the CDR3 reads CASSQDDNTDTQYF. CDR3 sequence (DNA): TGTGCCAGCAGCCAAGATGACAACACAGATACGCAGTATTTT.

The sample holds one count of this clone. The gene calls are TRBV7-9 and TRBJ2-5; 7 bases line up with TRBD1. The CDR3 spans 15 residues. The germline V gene has CDR1 SEHNR and CDR2 FQNEAQ (reference sequence). After removal of 2 bases from V and 2 bases from J, the junction contained 5 bases not matched to a gene. For the CDR3, the DNA is TGTGCCAGCAGCTTAATGGGGACAGCTCAAGAGACCCAGTACTTC. Residues: CASSLMGTAQETQYF.

V is TRBV24-1 and J is TRBJ2-2, with D maybe TRBD2 (7 bases). Germline CDR1 and CDR2: KGHDR and SFDVKD. V was clipped by 5 bases and J by 3 bases, with 9 bases between them. The CDR3 consists of 14 residues. The CDR3 loop is CATSGGGDTGELFF. CDR3 in DNA: TGTGCCACCAGTGGAGGGGGGGACACCGGGGAGCTGTTTTTT.

CDR3 protein: CASSPGGNTNYGYTF. CDR3 sequence (DNA): TGTGCCAGCAGCCCCGGAGGGAATACTAACTATGGCTACACCTTC. This rearrangement joins TRBV11-2 to TRBJ1-2; D gene uncertain. The CDR3 runs 15 residues. Germline CDR1 reads SGHAT; CDR2 reads FQNNGV. Between the trimmed V and J ends, which lost 5 bases and 0 bases, there was a span of 13 bases.

The chain has TRBV13 and TRBJ2-3, with D unresolved. Trimming shortened V by 0 bases and J by 2 bases, and 6 bases separated the two germline ends. There are 14 residues in the CDR3. CDR1 and CDR2 from the germline V gene are PRHDT and FYEKMQ (reference sequence). This CDR3 is CASSLGHFTDTQYF. The CDR3 nucleotides read TGTGCCAGCAGCTTAGGACATTTCACAGATACGCAGTATTTT.

The rearrangement uses TRBV12-5 and TRBJ1-2, with 7 bases lining up with TRBD1. With V trimmed by 1 base and J by 4 bases, 6 bases remained unmatched. CDR1 and CDR2 from the germline V gene are LGHNT and FRNRAP. The CDR3 covers 15 residues. The chain's CDR3 is CASGLETGVRYGYTF. The DNA for the CDR3 is TGTGCTAGTGGTTTGGAAACAGGGGTACGCTATGGCTACACCTTC.

The rearrangement links TRBV3-1 (or the pseudogene TRBV3-2) to TRBJ1-2, with 9 bases fitting TRBD1. CDR1 and CDR2 from the germline V gene are LGHDT and YNNKEL (reference sequence). With 4 bases clipped from V and 4 bases from J, the junction kept 7 bases outside the gene matches. The CDR3 is 15 amino acids. The CDR3 DNA reads TGTGCCAGCAGCCCGTGGACAGGGGATATCTATGGCTACACCTTC. It yields the protein CASSPWTGDIYGYTF.

The chain combines TRBV7-2 with TRBJ2-2, with 9 bases matching TRBD2. The germline V gene has CDR1 SGHTA and CDR2 FQGNSA. The CDR3 runs to 16 residues. The trim removed 11 bases at V and 2 bases at J, leaving 12 bases unmatched. The CDR3 loop is CAAPGGTSLNTGELFF. DNA for the CDR3: TGTGCCGCTCCGGGAGGGACTAGCCTCAACACCGGGGAGCTGTTTTTT.

The gene calls are TRBV5-4 and TRBJ2-6; D may be TRBD2 (5 bases). The germline gives CDR1 SGHNT, CDR2 YYREEE (reference sequence). V was cut by 4 bases and J by 0 bases, with 14 bases left in between. The CDR3 is 17 amino acids. CDR3 residues: CASSRGTTGSGANVLTF. The DNA of the CDR3 is TGTGCCAGCAGCCGGGGTACTACGGGCTCTGGGGCCAACGTCCTGACTTTC.

CDR3 amino acids: CASSPRIDTVQGVETQYF. The CDR3 DNA is TGTGCCAGCTCACCCCGGATTGATACCGTGCAGGGGGTAGAGACCCAGTACTTC. The V and J genes are TRBV18 and TRBJ2-5, with 7 bases matching TRBD1. The V segment lost 3 bases and the J segment 4 bases; nucleotides outside the gene matches: 17. Germline lookup yields CDR1 KGHSH and CDR2 LQKENI. The CDR3 covers 18 residues.

The V call is TRBV28, the J call TRBJ2-7; 10 bases map to TRBD1. The trim removed 5 bases at V and 2 bases at J, leaving 9 bases unmatched. This CDR3 is 16 amino acids long. Germline V lookup: CDR1 MDHEN, CDR2 SYDVKM. CDR3 sequence: CASSPPDRGIAYEQYF. The CDR3 DNA sequence: TGTGCCAGCAGTCCCCCGGACAGGGGGATCGCCTACGAGCAGTACTTC.

The chain joins TRBV18 to TRBJ1-1; no firm D call. V was trimmed by 4 bases and J by 0 bases, leaving 3 bases between them. Per germline, CDR1 KGHSH and CDR2 LQKENI. The length of the CDR3 is 12 residues. The CDR3 DNA is TGTGCCAGCTCACATATGAACACTGAAGCTTTCTTT. Amino acid sequence: CASSHMNTEAFF.

The genes are TRBV7-2 and TRBJ2-3; 11 bases map to TRBD2. Germline lookup yields CDR1 SGHTA and CDR2 FQGNSA. V shed 6 bases, J shed 4 bases, and the junction held 6 bases outside the gene matches. This CDR3 comprises 15 residues. CDR3 residues: CASRLATSGADTQYF. Written as DNA, the CDR3 is TGTGCCAGCAGACTAGCGACTAGCGGGGCAGATACGCAGTATTTT. The full variable domain, in which reference TRBV7-2 and TRBJ2-3 provide the parts outside the CDR3, is GAGVSQSPSNKVTEKGKDVELRCDPISGHTALYWYRQSLGQGLEFLIYFQGNSAPDKSGLPSDRFSAERTGGSVSTLTIQRTQQEDSAVYLCASRLATSGADTQYFGPGTRLTVL.

The chain links TRBV7-9 to TRBJ2-3; D perhaps matches TRBD2 (7 bases). CDR1 and CDR2 from the germline V gene are SEHNR and FQNEAQ (reference sequence). V was clipped by 1 base and J by 2 bases, with 16 bases between them. The CDR3 consists of 17 residues. CDR3 nucleotides: TGTGCCAGCAGCTTAGGAGGGGGAGGGGTGATCACAGATACGCAGTATTTT. Translation gives CASSLGGGGVITDTQYF.

The table lists this clone with a count of one. The V and J genes are TRBV5-1 and TRBJ1-4, with 10 bases fitting TRBD1. Germline V gene lookup returns CDR1 SGHRS and CDR2 YFSETQ. The CDR3 is made up of 13 amino acids. Trimming at V came to 5 bases and at J to 6 bases, leaving 1 base not matched to a gene. The chain's CDR3 is CASRGTGDEKLFF. CDR3 bases: TGCGCCAGCAGGGGGACAGGGGATGAAAAACTGTTTTTT. The full variable domain, with the rest looked up from reference TRBV5-1 and TRBJ1-4, is KAGVTQTPRYLIKTRGQQVTLSCSPISGHRSVSWYQQTPGQGLQFLFEYFSETQRNKGNFPGRFSGRQFSNSRSEMNVSTLELGDSALYLCASRGTGDEKLFFGSGTQLSVL.

CDR3 bases: TGTGCCAGCAGTCTTACAGGGGGACATCAGCCCCAGCATTTT. The encoded protein is CASSLTGGHQPQHF. J is TRBJ1-5 and V is TRBV28; TRBD1 matches 8 bases. Germline CDR1 reads MDHEN; CDR2 reads SYDVKM. CDR3 length equals 14 residues. Trimming at V came to 5 bases and at J to 5 bases, leaving 5 bases not matched to a gene.

The rearrangement uses TRBV12-3 or TRBV12-4 and TRBJ2-5; 8 bases line up with TRBD1. The CDR3 loop spans 13 amino acids. V was pared by 10 bases and J by 5 bases, with 9 bases of the junction left unmatched. CDR3 region: CATIGQGFETQYF. In DNA form, the CDR3 reads TGTGCCACCATCGGACAGGGCTTTGAGACCCAGTACTTC.

The chain joins TRBV7-2 to TRBJ1-6, with 7 bases matching TRBD1. Germline V lookup: CDR1 SGHTA, CDR2 FQGNSA. With 0 bases clipped from V and 3 bases from J, the junction kept 2 bases outside the gene matches. The CDR3 consists of 16 residues. The DNA of the CDR3 is TGTGCCAGCAGCTTAGCCCGGGACAGCTATAATTCACCCCTCCACTTT. Protein: CASSLARDSYNSPLHF.

CDR3 loop: CASRDDRGSEKLFF. CDR3 DNA: TGTGCCAGCAGGGATGACAGGGGGAGTGAAAAACTGTTTTTT. The chain joins TRBV2 to TRBJ1-4, with 9 bases fitting TRBD1. Germline V gene sequence: CDR1 SNHLY, CDR2 FYNNEI. The ends lost 6 bases at V and 7 bases at J; junction bases unmatched: 6. This CDR3 has 14 amino acids.

This CDR3 is CASSLLSGASSYNEQFF. CDR3 nucleotide sequence: TGTGCCAGCAGCCTTCTTAGCGGGGCGAGCTCCTACAATGAGCAGTTCTTC. J is TRBJ2-1 and V is TRBV5-4, with 8 bases lining up with TRBD2. The germline CDR1 and CDR2 sequences are SGHNT and YYREEE (reference sequence). The CDR3 has 17 residues. V shed 4 bases and J 0 bases; nucleotides not matched to a gene: 9.

The CDR3 sequence is CASSQDWGTGGSEKLFF. The CDR3 DNA follows: TGCGCCAGCAGCCAAGATTGGGGCACAGGGGGTAGTGAAAAACTGTTTTTT. The chain employs TRBV4-3 and TRBJ1-4, with 8 bases matching TRBD1. Germline V gene sequence: CDR1 LGHNA, CDR2 YSLEER. The trim removed 0 bases at V and 7 bases at J, leaving 10 bases unmatched. This CDR3 contains 17 residues.

This clone was seen just once. The CDR3: CASSPHSGGHPGTQYF. The CDR3 bases are TGTGCCAGCAGCCCCCATAGCGGGGGACATCCTGGTACGCAGTATTTT. V gene TRBV6-2 or TRBV6-3 combines with J gene TRBJ2-3, with 9 positions matching TRBD2. CDR3 length equals 16 residues. The J segment lost 8 bases and the V segment lost 6 bases, leaving 15 bases of the junction unmatched. CDR1 is MNHEY, CDR2 SVGEGT, per germline.

This sequence joins TRBV20-1 and TRBJ1-1, with no clear D. The CDR3 runs 11 residues. Trimming removed 5 bases at V and 8 bases at J, with 12 bases between. The germline CDR1 and CDR2 sequences are DFQATT and SNEGSKA (reference sequence). The CDR3: CSAARGEEAFF. The CDR3 DNA reads TGCAGTGCTGCCCGGGGAGAAGAAGCTTTCTTT.

Only a few counts were recorded for this clone. The chain joins TRBV23-1 to TRBJ1-5; D is perhaps TRBD1 (5 bases). TRBV23-1 is an open reading frame whose function is uncertain. The V gene lost 0 bases and the J gene lost 0 bases, with 24 bases spanning the gap. This CDR3 is built from 21 residues. CDR3 DNA sequence: TGCGCCAGCAGTCAATCTATCGTAAAACAGGTAACCCTATATAGCAATCAGCCCCAGCATTTT. Residues: CASSQSIVKQVTLYSNQPQHF.

The CDR3, as DNA: TGTGCCAGCTTCGGGGGGGGCACAGATACGCAGTATTTT. Protein: CASFGGGTDTQYF. V usage is TRBV18 and J usage is TRBJ2-3; TRBD2 matches at 8 bases. The CDR3 sequence is 13 residues long. V was clipped by 7 bases and J by 1 base; unmatched bases: 1. Germline CDR1 KGHSH, CDR2 LQKENI.

The rearrangement uses TRBV5-1 and TRBJ2-1; possible D gene TRBD1, 5 bases. CDR1 and CDR2 (germline): SGHRS, YFSETQ. The CDR3 covers 15 residues. With 1 base removed from V and 5 bases from J, the gap between germline ends came to 13 bases. DNA of the CDR3: TGCGCCAGCAGCTTGCAGGGATCACAGAACAATGAGCAGTTCTTC. It encodes CASSLQGSQNNEQFF.